This T cell receptor beta chain was identified during a study of T cell responses to AZD1222 COVID-19 vaccine. The wider study: Second doses that came at about 4 or about 12 weeks were put together.

The CDR3 contains 13 residues. Germline lookup yields CDR1 SGHDT and CDR2 YYEEEE. This table comes from immunoSEQ multiplex PCR, and its TCRdb copy is limited to in-frame clones, with some not included. The sample contains 160,000 or so clones, about nine tenths of which appear only once. With respect to this clone: Its antigen remains unknown. One end of the junction fails to match germline, which may point to a read error.

Study results and caveats: Researchers report vaccine-associated CD4 TCRs spanning spike, with dominance at 160-218 and 743-854.

The chain has TRBV5-6 and TRBJ2-3, with 7 bases lining up with TRBD1. The sample consisted of peripheral blood, taken on day 0 of AZD1222 vaccination. The receptor's source is an adult in good health. In DNA, the CDR3 is TGTGCCAGCAGCTTGGCCGGGTGGGGACAGCATCATTTT. Its protein product is CASSLAGWGQHHF.